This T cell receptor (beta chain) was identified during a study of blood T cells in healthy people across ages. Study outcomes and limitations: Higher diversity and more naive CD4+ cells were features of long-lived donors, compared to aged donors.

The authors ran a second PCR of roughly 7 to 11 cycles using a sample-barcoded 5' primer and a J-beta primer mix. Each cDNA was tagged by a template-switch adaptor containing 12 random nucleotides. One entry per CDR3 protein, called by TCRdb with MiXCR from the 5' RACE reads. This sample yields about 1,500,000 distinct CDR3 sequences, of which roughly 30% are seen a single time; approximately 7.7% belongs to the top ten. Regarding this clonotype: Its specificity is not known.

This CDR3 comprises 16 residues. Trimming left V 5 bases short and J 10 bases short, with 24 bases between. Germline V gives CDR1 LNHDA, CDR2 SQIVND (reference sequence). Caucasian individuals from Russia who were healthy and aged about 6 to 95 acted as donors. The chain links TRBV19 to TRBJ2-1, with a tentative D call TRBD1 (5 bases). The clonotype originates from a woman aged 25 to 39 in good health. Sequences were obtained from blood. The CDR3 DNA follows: TGTGCCAGTAGTCACGCCTCAGGGTCCCTCAATATCGAGCAGTTCTTC. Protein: CASSHASGSLNIEQFF.